The rows below give T cell receptor beta chains drawn from one sample of a study of cytomegalovirus exposure and HLA in healthy donors. Assay: immunoSEQ multiplex PCR; the TCRdb copy retains only in-frame clones and omits some. This sample has about 160,000 clones, with nearly 80% found just once. Sequenced sample: PBMCs. These receptor sequences come from a young man in good health and CMV-seropositive. Both conserved end residues are part of each CDR3. The D gene is left open where the match is weak. Size is omitted from some rows. Given values are once, few, many or a class for expanded clones.

TGTGCCAGCAGCCCGTATCGGACTTACTATGGCTACACCTTC	CASSPYRTYYGYTF	-	-	TRBV5-5	TRBJ1-2
TGTGCCAGTACCTCCGCCGGGACAGGGAGCCAGCCCCAGCATTTT	CASTSAGTGSQPQHF	TRBD1	-	TRBV19	TRBJ1-5
TGTGCCATTTCCATAGGGGGAACAACTAATGAAAAACTGTTTTTT	CAISIGGTTNEKLFF	-	few	TRBV10-3	TRBJ1-4
TGTGCCAGCAGACAGTTCTCTAGCACAGATACACAGTATTTT	CASRQFSSTDTQYF	-	-	TRBV2	TRBJ2-3
TGTGCCAGCAGCTTGGGTCGGTCCCCCTACGAGCAGTACTTC	CASSLGRSPYEQYF	-	-	TRBV5-4	TRBJ2-7
TGTGCCAGCAGCCCAAGAGGGCAGGTGCCCGGGGAGCTGTTTTTT	CASSPRGQVPGELFF	-	-	TRBV7-3	TRBJ2-2
TGTGCCATCAGTGCCCCAGCGAAAGAGCAGTTCTTC	CAISAPAKEQFF	-	-	TRBV10-3	TRBJ2-1
TGTGCCAGCAGCTTCGGAGGGTGGGATACGCAGTATTTT	CASSFGGWDTQYF	-	-	TRBV7-3	TRBJ2-3
TGTGCCAGCAGCTACCTACAGGGCGGAACTTTCTTT	CASSYLQGGTFF	-	-	TRBV7-9	TRBJ1-1
TGTGCCAGCAGCCAAGACGGGAGTCAGCCCCAGCATTTT	CASSQDGSQPQHF	-	-	TRBV4-2	TRBJ1-5
TGTGCCAGCTCACCAAACAGTTATTACGAGCAGTACTTC	CASSPNSYYEQYF	-	-	TRBV18	TRBJ2-7
TGTGCCAGCAGCAAAGTCCTCGAGCCCTATGGCTACACCTTC	CASSKVLEPYGYTF	-	-	TRBV21-1	TRBJ1-2
TGCGCCAGCAGCTTGGCCTTAGAGCGGAGGGGAGAGACCCAGTACTTC	CASSLALERRGETQYF	-	-	TRBV5-1	TRBJ2-5
TGTGCCACCAGCAGAGATAGCAAGCGGCTAGCGAACACCGGGGAGCTGTTTTTT	CATSRDSKRLANTGELFF	-	-	TRBV15	TRBJ2-2
TGTGCCATCAGTGAGTCCAGTAGCGGGAGGGGCGCAGATACGCAGTATTTT	CAISESSSGRGADTQYF	TRBD2	-	TRBV10-3	TRBJ2-3
TGTGCCAGCAGTGTCTTGACAGGGGGCGGGGAGCTGTTTTTT	CASSVLTGGGELFF	TRBD1	-	TRBV2	TRBJ2-2
TGTGCCAGTAGTATAGGGCCAGATGAAAAACTGTTTTTT	CASSIGPDEKLFF	-	-	TRBV19	TRBJ1-4